This T cell receptor (beta chain) was identified during a study of blood T cell repertoires in COVID-19. This clone has a single count. TCRdb keeps only in-frame clones here, not all; method: immunoSEQ multiplex PCR. The repertoire consists of about 79,000 clones, with roughly 90% occurring once and the leading ten covering under 6%. With 3 bases removed from V and 4 bases from J, the gap between germline ends came to 18 bases. The CDR3 sequence is 15 residues long. The V gene's germline CDR1 is DFQATT and CDR2 SNEGSKA (reference sequence). The sample comprised peripheral blood. The chain has TRBV20-1 and TRBJ1-2; unclear D gene. The sequence came from a man aged 45-65 years with active COVID-19. The CDR3 reads CSASFGNEGGYGYTF. DNA of the CDR3: TGCAGTGCTAGTTTCGGAAACGAGGGAGGCTATGGCTACACCTTC.